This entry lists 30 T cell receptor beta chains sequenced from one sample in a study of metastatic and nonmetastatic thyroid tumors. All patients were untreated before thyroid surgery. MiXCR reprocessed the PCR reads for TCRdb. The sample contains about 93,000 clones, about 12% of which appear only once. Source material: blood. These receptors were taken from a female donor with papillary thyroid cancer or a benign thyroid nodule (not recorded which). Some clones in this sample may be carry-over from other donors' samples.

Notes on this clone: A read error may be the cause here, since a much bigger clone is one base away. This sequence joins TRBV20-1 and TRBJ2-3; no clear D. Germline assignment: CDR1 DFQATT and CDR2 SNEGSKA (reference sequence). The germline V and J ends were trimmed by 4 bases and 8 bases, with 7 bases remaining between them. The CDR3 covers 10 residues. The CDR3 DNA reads TGCAGTGCTATATTGGTTACGCAGTATTTT. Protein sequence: CSAILVTQYF.

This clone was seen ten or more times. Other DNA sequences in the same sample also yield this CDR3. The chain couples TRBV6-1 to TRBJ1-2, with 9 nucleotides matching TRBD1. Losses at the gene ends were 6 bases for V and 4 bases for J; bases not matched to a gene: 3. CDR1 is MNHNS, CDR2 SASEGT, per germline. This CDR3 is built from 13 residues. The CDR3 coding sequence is TGTGCCAGCAGCCCGGACAGGGGCTATGGCTACACCTTC. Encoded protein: CASSPDRGYGYTF.

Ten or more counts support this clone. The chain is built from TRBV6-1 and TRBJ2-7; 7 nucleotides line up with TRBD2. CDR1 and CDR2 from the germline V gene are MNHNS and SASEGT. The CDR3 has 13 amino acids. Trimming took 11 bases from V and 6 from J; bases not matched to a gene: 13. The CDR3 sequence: CASGTNSLSEQYF. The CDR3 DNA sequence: TGTGCCTCCGGGACTAACTCCCTTAGCGAGCAGTACTTC.

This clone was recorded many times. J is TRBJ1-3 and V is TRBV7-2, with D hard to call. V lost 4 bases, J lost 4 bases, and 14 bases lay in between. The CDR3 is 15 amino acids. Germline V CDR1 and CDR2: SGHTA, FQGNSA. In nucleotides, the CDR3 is TGTGCCAGCAGCTCACAACAGCGCCGAGGAAACACCATATATTTT. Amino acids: CASSSQQRRGNTIYF.

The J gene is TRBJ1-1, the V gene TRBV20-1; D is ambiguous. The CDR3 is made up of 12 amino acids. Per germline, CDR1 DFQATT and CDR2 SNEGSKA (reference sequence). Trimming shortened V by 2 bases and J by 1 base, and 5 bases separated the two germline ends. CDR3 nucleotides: TGCAGTGCTAGAATAGGGAACACTGAAGCTTTCTTT. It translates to CSARIGNTEAFF.

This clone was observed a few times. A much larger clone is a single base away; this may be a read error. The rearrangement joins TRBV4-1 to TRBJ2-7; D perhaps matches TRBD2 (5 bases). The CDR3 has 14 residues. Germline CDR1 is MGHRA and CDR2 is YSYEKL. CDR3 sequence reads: CASSQVVSDYGQYF. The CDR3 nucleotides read TGCGCCAGCAGCCAAGTGGTCAGCGACTACGGGCAGTACTTC.

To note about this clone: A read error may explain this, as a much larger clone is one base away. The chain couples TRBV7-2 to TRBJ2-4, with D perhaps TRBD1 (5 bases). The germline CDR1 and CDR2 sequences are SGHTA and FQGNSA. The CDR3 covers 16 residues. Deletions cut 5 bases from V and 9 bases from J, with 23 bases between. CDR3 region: CASSRPAGRTAGIQYF. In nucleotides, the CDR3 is TGTGCCAGCAGCCGGCCGGCAGGGCGGACGGCAGGCATTCAGTACTTC.

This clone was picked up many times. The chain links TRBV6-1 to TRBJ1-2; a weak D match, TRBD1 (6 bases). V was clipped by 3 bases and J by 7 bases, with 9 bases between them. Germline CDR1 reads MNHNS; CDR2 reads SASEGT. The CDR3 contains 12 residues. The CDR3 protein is CASSEGGLGYTF. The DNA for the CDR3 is TGTGCCAGCAGTGAGGGGGGGCTTGGCTACACCTTC.

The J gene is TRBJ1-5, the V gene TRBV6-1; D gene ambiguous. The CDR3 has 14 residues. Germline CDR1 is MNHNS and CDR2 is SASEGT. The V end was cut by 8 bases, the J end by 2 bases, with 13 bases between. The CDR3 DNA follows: TGTGCCAGCCTGAAAGAGGAAGGCAATCAGCCCCAGCATTTT. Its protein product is CASLKEEGNQPQHF.

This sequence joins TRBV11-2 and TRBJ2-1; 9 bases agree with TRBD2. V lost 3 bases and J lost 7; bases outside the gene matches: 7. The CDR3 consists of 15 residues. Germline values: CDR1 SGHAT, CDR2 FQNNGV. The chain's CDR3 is CASSLVAGEKNEQFF. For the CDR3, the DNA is TGTGCCAGCAGCTTGGTAGCGGGAGAAAAGAATGAGCAGTTCTTC.

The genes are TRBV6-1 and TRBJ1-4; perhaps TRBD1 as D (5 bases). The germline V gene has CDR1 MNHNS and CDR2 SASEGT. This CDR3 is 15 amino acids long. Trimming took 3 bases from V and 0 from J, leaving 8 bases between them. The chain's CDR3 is CASSEGGATNEKLFF. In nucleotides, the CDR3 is TGTGCCAGCAGTGAGGGGGGGGCAACTAATGAAAAACTGTTTTTT.

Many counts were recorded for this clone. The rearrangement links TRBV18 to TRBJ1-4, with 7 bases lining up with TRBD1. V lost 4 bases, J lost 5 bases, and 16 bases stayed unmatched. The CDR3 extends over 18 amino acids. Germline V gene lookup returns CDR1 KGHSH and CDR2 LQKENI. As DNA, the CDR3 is TGTGCCAGCTCACGAACAGGGGACATGACAATCCGAAATGAAAAACTGTTTTTT. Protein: CASSRTGDMTIRNEKLFF. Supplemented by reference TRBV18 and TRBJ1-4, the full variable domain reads NAGVMQNPRHLVRRRGQEARLRCSPMKGHSHVYWYRQLPEEGLKFMVYLQKENIIDESGMPKERFSAEFPKEGPSILRIQQVVRGDSAAYFCASSRTGDMTIRNEKLFFGSGTQLSVL.

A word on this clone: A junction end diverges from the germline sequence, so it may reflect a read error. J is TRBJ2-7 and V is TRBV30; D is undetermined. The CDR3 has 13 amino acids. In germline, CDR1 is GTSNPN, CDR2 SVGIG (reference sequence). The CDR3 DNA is TGTACCTGGAGTGTTTCAGGTTATTACGAGCAGTACTTC. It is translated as CTWSVSGYYEQYF. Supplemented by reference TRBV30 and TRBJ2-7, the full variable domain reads SQTIHQWPATLVQPVGSPLSLECTVEGTSNPNLYWYRQAAGRGLQLLFYSVGIGQISSEVPQNLSASRPQDRQFILSSKKLLLSDSGFYLCTWSVSGYYEQYFGPGTRLTVT.

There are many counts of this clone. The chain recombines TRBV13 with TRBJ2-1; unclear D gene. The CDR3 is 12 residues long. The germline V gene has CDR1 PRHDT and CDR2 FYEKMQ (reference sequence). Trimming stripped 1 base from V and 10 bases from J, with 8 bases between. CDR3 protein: CASSLVVGEQFF. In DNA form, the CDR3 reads TGTGCCAGCAGCTTAGTCGTCGGGGAGCAGTTCTTC.

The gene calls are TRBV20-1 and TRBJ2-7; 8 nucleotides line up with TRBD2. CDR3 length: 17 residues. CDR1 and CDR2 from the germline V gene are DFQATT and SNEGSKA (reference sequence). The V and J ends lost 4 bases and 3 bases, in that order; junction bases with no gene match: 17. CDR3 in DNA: TGCAGTGCTAATCCCTCCTTACTAGCGGCCACGCTCTACGAGCAGTACTTC. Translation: CSANPSLLAATLYEQYF.

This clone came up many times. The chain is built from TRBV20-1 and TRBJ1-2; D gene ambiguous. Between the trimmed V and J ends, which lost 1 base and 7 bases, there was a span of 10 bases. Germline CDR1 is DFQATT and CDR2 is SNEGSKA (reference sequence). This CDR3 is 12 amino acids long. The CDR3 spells CSARGGAAGYTF. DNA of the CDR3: TGCAGTGCTAGAGGTGGAGCGGCTGGCTACACCTTC.

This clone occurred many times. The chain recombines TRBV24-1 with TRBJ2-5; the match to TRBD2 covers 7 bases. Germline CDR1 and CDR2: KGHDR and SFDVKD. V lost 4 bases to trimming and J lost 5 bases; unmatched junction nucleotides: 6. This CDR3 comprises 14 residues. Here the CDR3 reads CATSEAGTMETQYF. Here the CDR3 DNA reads TGTGCCACCAGTGAAGCGGGAACGATGGAGACCCAGTACTTC.

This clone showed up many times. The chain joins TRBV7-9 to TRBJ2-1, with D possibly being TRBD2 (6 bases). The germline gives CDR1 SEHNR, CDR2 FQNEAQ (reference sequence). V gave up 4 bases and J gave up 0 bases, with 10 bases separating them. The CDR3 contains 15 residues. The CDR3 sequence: CASSSYSGSYNEQFF. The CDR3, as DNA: TGTGCCAGCAGCTCTTATAGCGGCTCCTACAATGAGCAGTTCTTC.

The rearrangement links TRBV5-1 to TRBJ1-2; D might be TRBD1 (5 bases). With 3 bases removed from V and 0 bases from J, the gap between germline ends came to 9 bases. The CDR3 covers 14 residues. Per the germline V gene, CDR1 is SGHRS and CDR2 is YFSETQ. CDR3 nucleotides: TGCGCCAGCAGCTCGACAGAAGCTAACTATGGCTACACCTTC. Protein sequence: CASSSTEANYGYTF.

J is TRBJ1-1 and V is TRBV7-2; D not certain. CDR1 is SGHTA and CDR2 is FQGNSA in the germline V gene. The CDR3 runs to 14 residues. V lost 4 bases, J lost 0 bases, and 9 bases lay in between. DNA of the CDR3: TGTGCCAGCAGCTCCCCCGGCATGAACACTGAAGCTTTCTTT. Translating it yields CASSSPGMNTEAFF.

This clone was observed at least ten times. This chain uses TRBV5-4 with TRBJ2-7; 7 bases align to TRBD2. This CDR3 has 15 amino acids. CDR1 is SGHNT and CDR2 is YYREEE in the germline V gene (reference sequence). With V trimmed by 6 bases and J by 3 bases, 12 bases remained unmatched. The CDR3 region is CASTFKGGDYYEQYF. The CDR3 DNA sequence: TGTGCCAGCACTTTTAAGGGCGGGGACTACTACGAGCAGTACTTC.

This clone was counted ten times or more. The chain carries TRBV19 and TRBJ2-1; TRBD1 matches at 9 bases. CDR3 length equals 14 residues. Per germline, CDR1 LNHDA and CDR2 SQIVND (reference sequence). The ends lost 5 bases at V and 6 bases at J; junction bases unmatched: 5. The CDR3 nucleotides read TGTGCCAGTAGTCCGACAGGGGGGTCCAATGAGCAGTTCTTC. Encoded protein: CASSPTGGSNEQFF.

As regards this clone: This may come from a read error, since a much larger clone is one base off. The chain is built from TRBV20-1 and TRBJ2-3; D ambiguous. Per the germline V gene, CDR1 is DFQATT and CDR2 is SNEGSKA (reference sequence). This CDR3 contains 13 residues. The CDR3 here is CSARGTATDTRYF. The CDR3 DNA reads TGCAGTGCTAGAGGCACAGCCACAGATACGCGGTATTTT.

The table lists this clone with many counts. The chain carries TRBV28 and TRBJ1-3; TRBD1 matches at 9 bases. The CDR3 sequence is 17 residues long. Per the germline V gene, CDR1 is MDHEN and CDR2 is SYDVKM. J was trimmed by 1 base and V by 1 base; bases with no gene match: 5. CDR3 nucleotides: TGTGCCAGCAGTTTATCGGGGACAGGGTGGTCTGGAAACACCATATATTTT. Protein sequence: CASSLSGTGWSGNTIYF.

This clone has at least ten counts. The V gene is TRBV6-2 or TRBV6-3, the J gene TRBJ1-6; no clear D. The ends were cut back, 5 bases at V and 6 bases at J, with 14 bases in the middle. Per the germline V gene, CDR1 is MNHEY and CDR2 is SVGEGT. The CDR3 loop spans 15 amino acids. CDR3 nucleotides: TGTGCCAGCAGTACGCACGTAGGAGTTAATTCACCCCTCCACTTT. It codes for CASSTHVGVNSPLHF.

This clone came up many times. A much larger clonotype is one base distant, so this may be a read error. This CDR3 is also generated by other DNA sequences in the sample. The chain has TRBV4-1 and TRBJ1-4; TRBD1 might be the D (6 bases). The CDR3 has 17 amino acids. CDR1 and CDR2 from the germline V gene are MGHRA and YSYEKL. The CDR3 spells CASSQETGPKANEKLFF. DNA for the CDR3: TGCGCCAGTAGCCAGGAGACAGGCCCCAAGGCTAATGAAAAACTGTTTTTT.

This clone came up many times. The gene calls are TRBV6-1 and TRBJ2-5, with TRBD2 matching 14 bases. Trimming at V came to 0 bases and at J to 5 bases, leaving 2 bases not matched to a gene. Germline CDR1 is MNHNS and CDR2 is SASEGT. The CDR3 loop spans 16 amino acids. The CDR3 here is CASSEAGLAGVETQYF. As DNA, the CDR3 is TGTGCCAGCAGTGAAGCGGGACTAGCGGGAGTGGAGACCCAGTACTTC.

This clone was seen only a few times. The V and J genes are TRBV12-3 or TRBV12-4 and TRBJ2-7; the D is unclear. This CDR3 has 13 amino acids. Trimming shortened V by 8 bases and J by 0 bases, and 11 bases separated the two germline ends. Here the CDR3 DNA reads TGTGCCAGCGGTCTGGGGTTCTCCTACGAGCAGTACTTC. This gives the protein CASGLGFSYEQYF.

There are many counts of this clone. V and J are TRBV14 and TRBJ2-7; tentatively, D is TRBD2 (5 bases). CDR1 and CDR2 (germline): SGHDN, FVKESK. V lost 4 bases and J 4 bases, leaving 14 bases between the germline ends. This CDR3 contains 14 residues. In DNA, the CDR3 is TGTGCCAGCAGCCCTCCCCCCGGAGGATACGAGCAGTACTTC. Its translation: CASSPPPGGYEQYF.

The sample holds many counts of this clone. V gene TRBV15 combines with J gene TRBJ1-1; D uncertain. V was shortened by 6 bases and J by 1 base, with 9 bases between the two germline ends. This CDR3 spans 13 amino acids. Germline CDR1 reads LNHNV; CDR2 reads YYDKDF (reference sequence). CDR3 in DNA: TGTGCCACCAGTGCCCTCCCGAACACTGAAGCTTTCTTT. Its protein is CATSALPNTEAFF.